This passage covers 13 T cell receptor beta chains from one sample sequenced in a study of CD8+ T cells in alopecia areata. Treatment noted: oral pan-JAK inhibitor, 5-10 mg twice daily. cDNA reverse transcribed from extracted RNA served as the sequencing template. Libraries were prepared by immunoSEQ multiplex PCR; TCRdb keeps only in-frame clonotypes and omits some of them. The table lists 95,000 to 100,000 clones, 50% to 75% of them singletons. This sample comprised CD8+ T cells sorted from blood, obtained at week 4, from a patient treated with tofacitinib. These receptors all come from a human donor with alopecia areata.

This clone was detected a few times. This chain links TRBV9 with TRBJ2-2; 7 bases align to TRBD2. J was trimmed by 4 bases and V by 3 bases; bases with no gene match: 9. The CDR3 contains 16 residues. The germline gives CDR1 SGDLS, CDR2 YYNGEE. CDR3: CASSDPGLSPTGELFF. The CDR3, as DNA: TGTGCCAGCAGCGACCCGGGACTATCTCCCACCGGGGAGCTGTTTTTT.

The V and J genes are TRBV6-5 and TRBJ1-1; possible D gene TRBD1, 6 bases. Germline CDR1 MNHEY, CDR2 SVGAGI. This CDR3 has 14 amino acids. Trimming pared 2 bases from V and 5 bases from J, leaving 12 bases between. The CDR3 DNA reads as TGTGCCAGCAGTTACGAAGGGGGGAGAACTGAAGCTTTCTTT. Residues: CASSYEGGRTEAFF.

Only a few counts were recorded for this clone. V and J are TRBV5-1 and TRBJ1-5, with D hard to call. Germline CDR1 is SGHRS and CDR2 is YFSETQ. The CDR3 is 12 amino acids. V gave up 2 bases and J gave up 0 bases, with 0 bases separating them. CDR3 sequence (DNA): TGCGCCAGCAGCTTTAGCAATCAGCCCCAGCATTTT. Protein: CASSFSNQPQHF.

Regarding this clone: The sample contains more than one DNA sequence encoding this CDR3. CDR3 DNA sequence: TGTGCCAGCAGCTTTGGACGGAATGAGCAGTTCTTC. Translated: CASSFGRNEQFF. V and J are TRBV7-9 and TRBJ2-1; D gene ambiguous. Trimming stripped 3 bases from V and 7 bases from J, with 7 bases between. The CDR3 runs 12 residues. Germline V CDR1 and CDR2: SEHNR, FQNEAQ (reference sequence).

CDR3 region: CASSVGGGNQPQHF. CDR3 coding DNA: TGTGCCAGCAGCGTTGGAGGGGGCAATCAGCCCCAGCATTTT. The chain has TRBV9 and TRBJ1-5; D possibly corresponds to TRBD1 (5 bases). The ends were cut back, 2 bases at V and 2 bases at J, with 8 bases in the middle. Germline V gene lookup returns CDR1 SGDLS and CDR2 YYNGEE. This CDR3 region has 14 residues. Looking up the rest from reference TRBV9 and TRBJ1-5 gives the full variable domain: DSGVTQTPKHLITATGQRVTLRCSPRSGDLSVYWYQQSLDQGLQFLIQYYNGEERAKGNILERFSAQQFPDLHSELNLSSLELGDSALYFCASSVGGGNQPQHFGDGTRLSIL.

This clone was seen once. Other DNA sequences of this sample code for an identical CDR3. The V gene is TRBV4-1, the J gene TRBJ1-1; weak D call: TRBD1 (5 bases). The length of the CDR3 is 14 residues. Trimming took 1 base from V and 2 from J, leaving 8 bases between them. Germline V gene data show CDR1 as MGHRA and CDR2 as YSYEKL. The CDR3: CASSQVGGNTEAFF. The CDR3 DNA follows: TGCGCCAGCAGCCAAGTCGGGGGTAACACTGAAGCTTTCTTT.

V usage is TRBV2 and J usage is TRBJ2-3; the match to TRBD2 covers 7 bases. The CDR3 runs to 14 residues. The V gene's germline CDR1 is SNHLY and CDR2 FYNNEI. V trimming: 7 bases; J trimming: 3 bases; junction bases outside the gene matches: 7. This CDR3 is CASMGGDGTDTQYF. In DNA form, the CDR3 reads TGTGCCAGCATGGGAGGGGACGGGACAGATACGCAGTATTTT.

This clone was detected a few times. This chain joins TRBV5-6 and TRBJ1-1; perhaps TRBD1 as D (5 bases). The germline V gene encodes CDR1 SGHDT and CDR2 YYEEEE. V lost 3 bases, J lost 0 bases, and 9 bases lay in between. The CDR3 loop spans 14 amino acids. CDR3 loop: CASSSGTLNTEAFF. DNA of the CDR3: TGTGCCAGCAGCTCGGGGACGTTGAACACTGAAGCTTTCTTT.

V is TRBV5-1 and J is TRBJ1-2, with no clear D. Trimming stripped 0 bases from V and 2 bases from J, with 17 bases between. Per the germline V gene, CDR1 is SGHRS and CDR2 is YFSETQ. The CDR3 is made up of 17 amino acids. DNA of the CDR3: TGCGCCAGCAGCTTGGGAGTTCGGGCACCCGACAACTATGGCTACACCTTC. Encoded protein: CASSLGVRAPDNYGYTF.

The chain combines TRBV30 with TRBJ1-2, with a weak D call TRBD1 (5 bases). This CDR3 has 14 residues. Germline V gene sequence: CDR1 GTSNPN, CDR2 SVGIG (reference sequence). Trimming left V 0 bases short and J 3 bases short, with 11 bases between. The CDR3 loop reads CAWSVLTEHYGYTF. CDR3 in DNA: TGTGCCTGGAGTGTATTGACAGAGCACTATGGCTACACCTTC.

The CDR3 protein is CASSHGRDKDIYEQYF. The CDR3 nucleotides are TGCGCCAGCAGCCATGGACGGGACAAAGATATCTACGAGCAGTACTTC. The gene calls are TRBV4-1 and TRBJ2-7, with TRBD1 as a possible D gene (6 bases). Germline assignment: CDR1 MGHRA and CDR2 YSYEKL. V was shortened by 3 bases and J by 3 bases, with 18 bases between the two germline ends. This CDR3 is built from 16 residues.

V usage is TRBV4-3 and J usage is TRBJ1-1; D might be TRBD1 (6 bases). The germline V and J ends were trimmed by 0 bases and 0 bases, with 11 bases remaining between them. Germline V gene lookup returns CDR1 LGHNA and CDR2 YSLEER. The CDR3 sequence is 16 residues long. The CDR3 DNA follows: TGCGCCAGCAGCCAAGATGCCGGACAGATGAACACTGAAGCTTTCTTT. As protein: CASSQDAGQMNTEAFF.

The gene calls are TRBV7-3 and TRBJ1-5, with D unclear. CDR3 length: 16 amino acids. In germline, CDR1 is SGHTA, CDR2 FQGTGA. V lost 4 bases, J lost 5 bases, and 18 bases lay in between. The CDR3 region has the DNA TGTGCCAGCAGCTCAGGACCGGATGTCCGAGATCAGCCCCAGCATTTT. Protein sequence: CASSSGPDVRDQPQHF.